This T cell receptor beta chain was captured in a study of CD8 T cells in Susac syndrome. Points from the study as a whole: Individuals included in the TCR sequencing and HLA analysis were acknowledged by the study to be relatively few in number.

As to this clonotype: The antigen remains unidentified.

Reverse transcription used roughly 0.5 to 1 ug RNA and random hexamers. TCR beta CDR3 was amplified by immunoSEQ multiplex PCR. This amplification extended across 54 Vbeta and 13 Jbeta segments. TCRdb re-called the immunoSEQ multiplex PCR reads through MiXCR, storing one row per CDR3 protein. Among roughly 150,000 distinct CDR3 sequences, nearly 97% were seen once, and the ten largest hold under 0.15%. Sequenced sample: CD8+ T cells from PBMCs. This sequence was found in a human donor with multiple sclerosis.

This CDR3 is CASSLSAGYGYTF. DNA for the CDR3: TGTGCCAGCAGTTTATCAGCGGGGTATGGCTACACCTTC. The rearrangement links TRBV27 to TRBJ1-2, with no clear D. The CDR3 is made up of 13 amino acids. Germline loops: CDR1 MNHEY, CDR2 SMNVEV (reference sequence). V lost 0 bases to trimming and J lost 5 bases, with 7 bases between them.